The rows below give T cell receptor beta chains drawn from one sample of a study of T cell responses to AZD1222 COVID-19 vaccine. This table comes from immunoSEQ multiplex PCR, and its TCRdb copy is limited to in-frame clones, with some not included. The table includes 180,000 or so clones, 90% to 95% detected once. The sequencing here drew on peripheral blood, taken on day 0 of AZD1222 vaccination. Source of these receptors: an adult in good health. Both conserved end residues are part of each CDR3. A D gene is named only where the DNA matches it firmly. Some rows mark clone size as missing; the rest say once, few, many or name a class of expanded clone.

D	V	size	J	CDR3	DNA
-	TRBV6-5	-	TRBJ1-2	CASSRPNYGYTF	TGTGCCAGCAGCCGCCCTAACTATGGCTACACCTTC
TRBD2	TRBV6-2/TRBV6-3	once	TRBJ2-7	CASSYAGGRHEQYF	TGTGCCAGCAGTTACGCGGGCGGGAGGCACGAGCAGTACTTC
-	TRBV6-5	few	TRBJ2-7	CASSLTSPRNSYEQYF	TGTGCCAGCAGTTTGACTTCACCTCGGAACTCCTACGAGCAGTACTTC
-	TRBV5-1	-	TRBJ1-2	CASSLLLDSEYGYTF	TGCGCCAGCAGCTTGCTCCTAGACAGCGAGTATGGCTACACCTTC
-	TRBV28	once	TRBJ1-5	CASIKQAISNQPQHF	TGTGCCAGCATCAAACAGGCGATTAGCAATCAGCCCCAGCATTTT
-	TRBV12-3/TRBV12-4	-	TRBJ2-1	CASSFRAYNEQFF	TGTGCCAGCAGTTTCAGAGCCTACAATGAGCAGTTCTTC
-	TRBV19	-	TRBJ1-5	CASSKRDGQPQHF	TGTGCCAGTAGTAAAAGGGATGGGCAGCCCCAGCATTTT
-	TRBV28	-	TRBJ2-7	CASSRLGYEQYF	TGTGCCAGCAGTCGGTTGGGGTACGAGCAGTACTTC
-	TRBV6-5	-	TRBJ2-2	CASTEGGTDTGELFF	TGTGCCAGCACCGAGGGGGGCACGGACACCGGGGAGCTGTTTTTT
-	TRBV19	-	TRBJ2-4	CASSNRALGIQYF	TGTGCCAGTAGTAACAGGGCCCTGGGCATTCAGTACTTC
-	TRBV29-1	-	TRBJ2-2	CSVGHPNTGELFF	TGCAGCGTAGGACACCCGAACACCGGGGAGCTGTTTTTT
-	TRBV5-4	once	TRBJ2-2	CASSFFRGKEGAGELFF	TGTGCCAGCAGCTTCTTCCGCGGGAAAGAAGGGGCCGGGGAGCTGTTTTTT
-	TRBV19	-	TRBJ2-3	CASSRRDRVQYF	TGTGCCAGTAGTAGGAGGGATCGGGTGCAGTATTTT
-	TRBV18	once	TRBJ2-1	CASSPLAGFSYNEQFF	TGTGCCAGCTCACCCCTTGCGGGATTCTCCTACAATGAGCAGTTCTTC
-	TRBV12-2	-	TRBJ1-4	CASRLAGEGKAWDEKLFF	TGTGCAAGTCGCTTAGCGGGGGAGGGGAAAGCTTGGGATGAAAAACTGTTTTTT
-	TRBV7-9	-	TRBJ2-5	CASSLAASQETQYF	TGTGCCAGCAGCTTAGCAGCTAGTCAAGAGACCCAGTACTTC
TRBD2	TRBV18	-	TRBJ2-3	CASLAGGSTDTQYF	TGTGCCAGCCTAGCGGGCGGAAGCACAGATACGCAGTATTTT
TRBD1	TRBV6-1	-	TRBJ2-7	CASSEGPGQGANEQYF	TGTGCCAGCAGTGAAGGACCGGGACAGGGGGCGAACGAGCAGTACTTC
-	TRBV28	-	TRBJ2-7	CASVTGLGYEQYF	TGTGCCAGCGTCACAGGACTTGGCTACGAGCAGTACTTC
-	TRBV28	-	TRBJ1-2	CASSLGGRNNYGYTF	TGTGCCAGCAGTTTAGGAGGGCGAAACAACTATGGCTACACCTTC
TRBD1	TRBV7-2	once	TRBJ2-1	CASSHLDRDNEQFF	TGTGCCAGCAGTCATCTTGACAGGGACAATGAGCAGTTCTTC
TRBD2	TRBV18	-	TRBJ2-3	CASSGSAGSDTQYF	TGTGCCAGCTCAGGGTCAGCGGGATCAGATACGCAGTATTTT
-	TRBV27	-	TRBJ1-2	CASSLTPGGGYGYTF	TGTGCCAGCAGTTTAACGCCGGGGGGCGGGTATGGCTACACCTTC
-	TRBV24-1	-	TRBJ1-6	CATSGGYNSPLHF	TGTGCCACCAGTGGGGGGTATAATTCACCCCTCCACTTT
-	TRBV2	-	TRBJ1-4	CASTVETNEKLFF	TGTGCCAGCACGGTCGAAACTAATGAAAAACTGTTTTTT
-	TRBV3-1/TRBV3-2	-	TRBJ2-5	CASSPGEWLQETQYF	TGTGCCAGCAGCCCTGGGGAGTGGCTCCAAGAGACCCAGTACTTC
-	TRBV29-1	-	TRBJ1-1	CSVDLRNTEAFF	TGCAGCGTTGACTTGCGGAACACTGAAGCTTTCTTT
-	TRBV28	-	TRBJ2-7	CATHRAGNYEQYF	TGTGCCACCCACCGGGCAGGGAACTACGAGCAGTACTTC
-	TRBV11-2	-	TRBJ2-7	CASSLGAVSSYEQYF	TGTGCCAGCAGCTTAGGGGCGGTAAGCTCCTACGAGCAGTACTTC
-	TRBV19	-	TRBJ1-4	CASSPEQAEGNEKLFF	TGTGCCAGTAGTCCGGAACAGGCCGAAGGAAATGAAAAACTGTTTTTT
TRBD1	TRBV29-1	-	TRBJ1-2	CSVGQGAGGYTF	TGCAGCGTTGGACAGGGGGCGGGTGGCTACACCTTC
-	TRBV12-3/TRBV12-4	-	TRBJ1-1	CASRSTGRTEAFF	TGTGCCAGCAGGTCTACAGGGAGGACTGAAGCTTTCTTT
-	TRBV14	-	TRBJ2-1	CASSQVGLADYYNEQFF	TGTGCCAGCAGCCAAGTAGGGCTAGCCGACTACTACAATGAGCAGTTCTTC
-	TRBV5-6	-	TRBJ2-1	CASSFLTGEQFF	TGTGCCAGCAGCTTCCTCACGGGTGAGCAGTTCTTC
-	TRBV10-3	-	TRBJ1-5	CAISEAGNQPQHF	TGTGCCATCAGTGAGGCGGGGAATCAGCCCCAGCATTTT
-	TRBV5-4	-	TRBJ1-1	CASSWDTNTEAFF	TGTGCCAGCAGCTGGGATACGAACACTGAAGCTTTCTTT
-	TRBV27	once	TRBJ1-1	CASSSGINTEAFF	TGTGCCAGCAGTTCGGGGATAAACACTGAAGCTTTCTTT
-	TRBV11-2	-	TRBJ1-2	CASSLRGSGYTF	TGTGCCAGCAGCTTAAGGGGAAGTGGCTACACCTTC
TRBD2	TRBV19	-	TRBJ2-5	CASSLGASGHQETQYF	TGTGCCAGTAGCCTGGGAGCTAGCGGGCATCAAGAGACCCAGTACTTC
-	TRBV7-9	once	TRBJ1-3	CASSLDGGGNTIYF	TGTGCCAGCAGCTTAGACGGCGGTGGAAACACCATATATTTT
-	TRBV7-9	-	TRBJ1-1	CASTTGGNTEAFF	TGTGCCAGCACCACGGGAGGGAACACTGAAGCTTTCTTT